Below are 10 T cell receptor beta chains sequenced from a single sample in a study of T-cell reconstitution after alpha-beta-depleted transplantation in children. The library targeted TCRbeta and was prepared with unique molecular identifiers. TCRdb passed the PCR reads through MiXCR, listing each CDR3 protein once. The data show 480,000 or so distinct CDR3 sequences, 8% to 11% seen once. The sequencing here drew on PBMCs, taken before TCRalphabeta/CD19-depleted stem cell transplant. The receptors shown here come from a child aged 2-9 years with inherited bone marrow failure, due to receive a stem cell transplant.

In this sample, this clonotype turned up a few times. The rearrangement joins TRBV12-3 or TRBV12-4 to TRBJ2-2; TRBD2 aligns across 7 bases. This CDR3 spans 15 amino acids. The V gene end was trimmed by 0 bases and the J gene end by 5 bases; junction bases not matched to a gene: 3. The CDR3 reads CASSLAGGRTGELFF. The CDR3 DNA is TGTGCCAGCAGTTTAGCGGGAGGGCGAACCGGGGAGCTGTTTTTT.

A few counts support this clonotype. The rearrangement links TRBV20-1 to TRBJ1-1; possible D gene TRBD1, 5 bases. The CDR3 is 14 residues long. V was pared by 7 bases and J by 1 base, with 16 bases between. Germline CDR1 is DFQATT and CDR2 is SNEGSKA (reference sequence). CDR3 amino acids: CSVTTGLENTEAFF. CDR3 DNA sequence: TGCAGTGTTACCACAGGCCTAGAGAACACTGAAGCTTTCTTT.

This clonotype was picked up many times. The rearrangement joins TRBV20-1 to TRBJ2-7, with D perhaps TRBD1 (5 bases). CDR1 is DFQATT and CDR2 is SNEGSKA in the germline V gene (reference sequence). Trimming stripped 6 bases from V and 5 bases from J, with 14 bases between. This CDR3 is 12 amino acids long. As DNA, the CDR3 is TGCAGTGCCCACCCCGACAGTGACGAGCAGTACTTC. It translates to CSAHPDSDEQYF.

This clonotype was seen more than once but under ten times. The chain is built from TRBV7-2 and TRBJ2-7; 11 bases match TRBD2. In germline, CDR1 is SGHTA, CDR2 FQGNSA. V was pared by 6 bases and J by 4 bases, with 8 bases of the junction left unmatched. The CDR3 consists of 15 residues. Here the CDR3 reads CASRRTGLAEYEQYF. For the CDR3, the DNA is TGTGCCAGCAGGAGAACGGGACTAGCGGAATACGAGCAGTACTTC.

Remarks on this clonotype: This may stem from a read error, because a much larger clone lies one nucleotide away. This chain connects TRBV20-1 to TRBJ2-3; D perhaps matches TRBD1 (6 bases). Germline V gives CDR1 DFQATT, CDR2 SNEGSKA (reference sequence). This CDR3 contains 14 residues. CDR3 sequence: CCAIGAGEPDTQYF. For the CDR3, the DNA is TGCTGTGCAATAGGGGCAGGGGAGCCAGATACGCAGTATTTT.

The sample holds many counts of this clonotype. This chain's CDR3 is CASSQTTGSSYGYTF. As DNA, the CDR3 is TGCGCCAGCAGCCAAACTACAGGGAGTTCCTATGGCTACACCTTC. The genes are TRBV4-3 and TRBJ1-2; TRBD1 is a possible D gene (6 bases). V was pared by 2 bases and J by 4 bases, with 14 bases between. Per germline, CDR1 LGHNA and CDR2 YSLEER. The CDR3 is made up of 15 amino acids.

This clonotype was seen at least ten times. V usage is TRBV27 and J usage is TRBJ2-7, with D perhaps assigned TRBD1 or TRBD2 (5 bases each). Germline CDR1 reads MNHEY; CDR2 reads SMNVEV (reference sequence). CDR3 length: 13 residues. V was shortened by 3 bases and J by 4 bases, with 10 bases between the two germline ends. The CDR3, as DNA: TGTGCCAGCAGTTTCCTGGGACCTTACGAGCAGTACTTC. This gives the protein CASSFLGPYEQYF.

This chain uses TRBV5-1 with TRBJ2-5; 8 nucleotides agree with TRBD2. From germline, CDR1 is SGHRS and CDR2 YFSETQ. The CDR3 totals 13 residues. J gave up 4 bases and V 4 bases, and 3 bases lay outside the gene matches. The CDR3 protein is CASSALAGETQYF. The CDR3 DNA follows: TGCGCCAGCAGCGCTCTAGCGGGAGAGACCCAGTACTTC.

This clonotype was found a few times. V and J are TRBV4-1 and TRBJ2-3; D is uncertain. Germline CDR1 MGHRA, CDR2 YSYEKL. The CDR3 loop spans 18 amino acids. The ends were cut back, 1 base at V and 3 bases at J, with 20 bases in the middle. CDR3 nucleotide sequence: TGCGCCAGCAGCCAAGTCGCGTCCGGCAGCCGTCTGACAGATACGCAGTATTTT. It yields the protein CASSQVASGSRLTDTQYF.

This clonotype was observed many times. The rearrangement joins TRBV6-5 to TRBJ2-1; D not resolved. V was pared by 7 bases and J by 5 bases, with 6 bases between. There are 11 residues in the CDR3. The germline CDR1 and CDR2 sequences are MNHEY and SVGAGI. This chain's CDR3 is CASKTHNEQFF. CDR3 sequence (DNA): TGTGCCAGCAAAACACACAATGAGCAGTTCTTC.